The source of this T cell receptor beta chain is a study of graft-versus-host responses after intestinal transplantation (dated by TCRdb to about 2021). For context, the study as a whole: The transplants that recipients got were multivisceral, liver-intestinal, or isolated intestinal. Every recipient was given anti-thymocyte globulin induction, followed by about three years of maintenance tacrolimus and steroids. After intestinal transplantation, graft-versus-host and host-versus-graft alloreactive T cell clones were followed in the graft, circulation and bone marrow using bulk TCR-beta CDR3 sequencing. To identify alloreactive clones, pre-transplant mixed lymphocyte reaction products were sequenced and compared with unstimulated pre-transplant donor and recipient T cells. The cohort enrolled 24 intestinal transplant recipients, one of whom was a retransplant, and a few patients without pretransplant specimens were excluded. Donor T cell macrochimerism was defined as a peak of at least 4% donor T cells among recipient peripheral blood mononuclear cells. Rather than going through the commercial service, samples from a few later patients were sequenced in-house on an Illumina MiSeq and processed with MiXCR.

To isolate intraepithelial and lamina propria lymphocytes from graft specimens, dithiothreitol, EDTA incubations and collagenase D digestion were used. Serial intestinal graft biopsy specimens collected up to 600 days after transplant underwent bulk TCR-beta sequencing. To prepare the library, the immunoSEQ multiplex PCR assay was applied. For most patients, genomic DNA was subjected to high-throughput TCR-beta CDR3 sequencing by Adaptive Biotechnologies. As for the authors' bioinformatics: Adaptive's ImmunoSEQ software was the source of the TCR sequencing data for about 20 patients, while three other patients were processed with MiXCR and VDJtools. Because the origin of CDR3 nucleotide sequences shared between donor and recipient could not be assigned, those sequences were removed. At least 2-fold expansion over unstimulated cells and a minimum CFSE-low frequency of 0.002% (template counts) or 0.001% (read counts) were required for clones to be classified as alloreactive. Clones were considered mappable if detected in sequenced pre-transplant spleen, lymph node, or MLR CFSE-low populations of the donor or recipient. Cumulative frequency of alloreactive clones was calculated as a percentage of all sequences weighted by copy number. TCRdb took over this immuneACCESS table, retaining in-frame rearrangements with V and J assigned. Such tables are incomplete; in checked studies, under half of the missing clones stem from an unresolved V gene, and the remainder is unexplained. That table supplies the V and J calls and clone size; D and trimming were determined from the DNA. The sample contains about 5,100 clones, over 60% of them found a single time. The ten largest make up about 13% of the sample.

Taken from cysteine to phenylalanine, the CDR3 has 16 residues. Just CDR3 DNA is preserved here, 48 bases in frame from base 1. CDR1 SNHLY and CDR2 FYNNEI were looked up in the germline V gene. V and J are trimmed by 6 bases and 8 bases, and the gene matches miss 13 bases of the junction. Comments on this clone: The antigen it binds to is not known. Per-base quality was not reported, and no clone a single base away is much larger than it.

The investigation overall reported the following: GvH clones were found in recipient bone marrow, and some of the GvH clones appeared earlier in ileal mucosa or blood, which is consistent with an intestinal mucosal origin. In the allografts of patients with donor T cell macrochimerism, GvH to HvG T cell clonal ratios were high. Conclusions were limited by the relatively low number and heterogeneity of intestinal transplant patients. Early after transplant, declines in HvG clones were associated with peak levels of circulating GvH clones.

In this chain, TRBV2 is recombined with TRBJ1-4; TRBD1 matches 9 bases in the middle. The specimen was ileum tissue, collected 254 days after intestinal transplant. This receptor was identified in a human patient who received an intestinal transplant, so some T cells may come from the graft donor. The CDR3 region: CASRLTGGPFREKLFF. The DNA reads TGTGCCAGCAGATTAACAGGGGGCCCGTTTCGGGAAAAACTGTTTTTT.